This entry lists 21 T cell receptor beta chains sequenced from one sample in a study of blood T cell repertoires in COVID-19. Here immunoSEQ multiplex PCR was the method, and the copy in TCRdb shows in-frame clones only, minus some. The sample records about 83,000 clones, roughly 87% being singletons. The sample was peripheral blood. These receptors originate from a woman between 50 and 59 years old with active or convalescent COVID-19.

The rearrangement links TRBV11-2 to TRBJ2-7; TRBD2 matches 10 bases. V shed 5 bases, J shed 4 bases, and the junction held 8 bases outside the gene matches. Per germline, CDR1 SGHAT and CDR2 FQNNGV. The CDR3 is 15 amino acids. CDR3 protein: CASSALAGNLYEQYF. Written as DNA, the CDR3 is TGTGCCAGCAGCGCACTAGCGGGGAACTTGTACGAGCAGTACTTC. The full variable domain, in which reference TRBV11-2 and TRBJ2-7 provide the parts outside the CDR3, is EAGVAQSPRYKIIEKRQSVAFWCNPISGHATLYWYQQILGQGPKLLIQFQNNGVVDDSQLPKDRFSAERLKGVDSTLKIQPAKLEDSAVYLCASSALAGNLYEQYFGPGTRLTVT.

The V gene is TRBV30, the J gene TRBJ2-3; D perhaps matches TRBD2 (6 bases). Germline loops: CDR1 GTSNPN, CDR2 SVGIG (reference sequence). V lost 3 bases and J 3 bases, leaving 10 bases between the germline ends. The CDR3 sequence is 13 residues long. The CDR3 protein is CAWSGGMTDTQYF. CDR3 sequence (DNA): TGTGCCTGGAGCGGGGGAATGACAGATACGCAGTATTTT.

The chain links TRBV10-3 to TRBJ1-2; the D gene is possibly TRBD1 (5 bases). CDR1 and CDR2 (germline): ENHRY, SYGVKD. The V end lost 6 bases, the J end lost 5 bases, and 13 bases lay between the germline ends. The CDR3 extends over 13 amino acids. This CDR3 is CAISSTATYGYTF. Written as DNA, the CDR3 is TGTGCCATCAGCTCGACAGCGACTTATGGCTACACCTTC.

J is TRBJ2-5 and V is TRBV2, with 9 nucleotides matching TRBD1. Germline assignment: CDR1 SNHLY and CDR2 FYNNEI. V shed 8 bases, J shed 5 bases, and the junction held 12 bases outside the gene matches. The CDR3 loop spans 15 amino acids. The DNA of the CDR3 is TGTGCCAGCCGACCCAGGGACAGGGCAAGTGAGACCCAGTACTTC. The encoded protein is CASRPRDRASETQYF.

The chain couples TRBV7-2 to TRBJ1-4, with 7 bases fitting TRBD1. Germline V gene sequence: CDR1 SGHTA, CDR2 FQGNSA. J gave up 4 bases and V 5 bases, and 7 bases lay outside the gene matches. The CDR3 runs to 15 residues. The CDR3 region is CASSPQGTINEKLFF. As DNA, the CDR3 is TGTGCCAGCAGCCCACAGGGGACGATTAATGAAAAACTGTTTTTT.

The rearrangement links TRBV6-5 to TRBJ1-1; no reliable D call. V was clipped by 5 bases and J by 6 bases, with 10 bases between them. CDR1 is MNHEY, CDR2 SVGAGI, per germline. CDR3 length: 12 residues. Here the CDR3 DNA reads TGTGCCAGCAGTCCGAGAACCGCTGAAGCTTTCTTT. This encodes CASSPRTAEAFF.

This clone came up a few times. The chain recombines TRBV7-2 with TRBJ1-2; D ambiguous. Trimming cost V 2 bases and J 8 bases, with 12 bases left between them. From germline, CDR1 is SGHTA and CDR2 FQGNSA. CDR3 length: 13 residues. The CDR3 loop is CASSLKFGMGYTF. As DNA, the CDR3 is TGTGCCAGCAGCTTAAAATTCGGTATGGGCTACACCTTC.

The chain recombines TRBV19 with TRBJ1-3; 7 nucleotides align to TRBD1. Germline lookup yields CDR1 LNHDA and CDR2 SQIVND (reference sequence). The CDR3 is made up of 14 amino acids. The V segment lost 5 bases and the J segment 1 base; nucleotides outside the gene matches: 2. CDR3: CASSADRSGNTIYF. The CDR3, as DNA: TGTGCCAGTAGTGCGGACAGGTCTGGAAACACCATATATTTT.

The chain uses TRBV27 and TRBJ2-5, with TRBD1 identical over 9 bases. The germline CDR1 and CDR2 sequences are MNHEY and SMNVEV (reference sequence). There are 14 residues in the CDR3. Losses at the gene ends were 2 bases for V and 5 bases for J; bases not matched to a gene: 3. This chain's CDR3 is CASSLTGGAETQYF. The CDR3 DNA reads as TGTGCCAGCAGTTTAACAGGGGGCGCGGAGACCCAGTACTTC.

V and J are TRBV30 and TRBJ2-1; D ambiguous. The germline V gene has CDR1 GTSNPN and CDR2 SVGIG (reference sequence). The CDR3 covers 13 residues. The ends were cut back, 5 bases at V and 6 bases at J, with 14 bases in the middle. The CDR3: CAWRWRVGNEQFF. For the CDR3, the DNA is TGTGCCTGGCGCTGGAGAGTTGGCAATGAGCAGTTCTTC.

The chain uses TRBV7-9 and TRBJ1-1; D unclear. The CDR3 has 14 amino acids. Trimming shortened V by 5 bases and J by 6 bases, and 16 bases separated the two germline ends. The germline V gene encodes CDR1 SEHNR and CDR2 FQNEAQ (reference sequence). CDR3 sequence: CASSPSGSIAEAFF. In DNA, the CDR3 is TGTGCCAGCAGCCCCTCGGGGAGTATCGCTGAAGCTTTCTTT.

The chain links TRBV6-4 to TRBJ2-6; the D is unclear. The CDR3 consists of 15 residues. Trimming left V 5 bases short and J 4 bases short, with 12 bases between. The V gene's germline CDR1 is MRHNA and CDR2 SNTAGT. The CDR3 DNA follows: TGTGCCAGCAGTCTAGTCCACGGAGGGGCCAACGTCCTGACTTTC. It translates to CASSLVHGGANVLTF.

The chain combines TRBV20-1 with TRBJ1-2; possibly TRBD1 for D (5 bases). This CDR3 is built from 15 residues. In germline, CDR1 is DFQATT, CDR2 SNEGSKA (reference sequence). The V end lost 3 bases, the J end lost 5 bases, and 19 bases lay between the germline ends. Here the CDR3 reads CSASEGAAGAYGYTF. The CDR3 DNA reads TGCAGTGCTAGTGAAGGGGCAGCTGGGGCTTATGGCTACACCTTC.

This chain uses TRBV27 with TRBJ2-7; tentative D call: TRBD1 (5 bases). Germline values: CDR1 MNHEY, CDR2 SMNVEV (reference sequence). The CDR3 length is 18 residues. The V gene lost 0 bases and the J gene lost 3 bases, with 21 bases spanning the gap. The CDR3 protein is CASSLSTIPRQRSYEQYF. The CDR3 DNA follows: TGTGCCAGCAGTTTATCTACAATACCAAGACAGCGCAGCTACGAGCAGTACTTC.

The V gene is TRBV19, the J gene TRBJ2-1; possible D gene TRBD1, 6 bases. The germline V and J ends were trimmed by 5 bases and 4 bases, with 12 bases remaining between them. The CDR3 covers 14 residues. The germline V gene encodes CDR1 LNHDA and CDR2 SQIVND (reference sequence). The CDR3 DNA reads as TGTGCCAGTAGTGTTCAAGGACAGTACAATGAGCAGTTCTTC. It specifies CASSVQGQYNEQFF.

The chain recombines TRBV11-2 with TRBJ1-5, with TRBD1 matching over 10 bases. Germline assignment: CDR1 SGHAT and CDR2 FQNNGV. CDR3 size: 16 residues. The junction had 3 bases not matched to a gene; V was cut back by 3 bases and J by 1 base. The chain's CDR3 is CASSLTGGRSNQPQHF. The DNA for the CDR3 is TGTGCCAGCAGCTTGACAGGGGGCAGAAGCAATCAGCCCCAGCATTTT.

The rearrangement joins TRBV9 to TRBJ1-3; TRBD1 might be the D (5 bases). V lost 2 bases to trimming and J lost 8 bases, with 8 bases between them. The CDR3 extends over 12 amino acids. Germline V CDR1 and CDR2: SGDLS, YYNGEE. The CDR3 here is CASSVTGDTIYF. The CDR3 coding sequence is TGTGCCAGCAGCGTCACGGGGGACACCATATATTTT.

The V and J genes are TRBV18 and TRBJ2-1, with TRBD1 as a possible D gene (6 bases). Trimming pared 2 bases from V and 0 bases from J, leaving 14 bases between. Germline V CDR1 and CDR2: KGHSH, LQKENI. The CDR3 is made up of 17 amino acids. Here the CDR3 reads CASSPFRDTSSYNEQFF. The CDR3 region has the DNA TGTGCCAGCTCACCATTTAGGGACACCTCCTCCTACAATGAGCAGTTCTTC.

The V and J genes are TRBV9 and TRBJ1-2; D is unresolved. V was shortened by 1 base and J by 8 bases, with 12 bases between the two germline ends. Germline V gene data show CDR1 as SGDLS and CDR2 as YYNGEE. The CDR3 is made up of 13 amino acids. As DNA, the CDR3 is TGTGCCAGCAGCGTATTGATTTCTGGCGGCTACACCTTC. Translating it yields CASSVLISGGYTF.

The chain has TRBV5-1 and TRBJ1-6; D perhaps matches TRBD1 (6 bases). The CDR3 runs 15 residues. Trimming pared 0 bases from V and 2 bases from J, leaving 6 bases between. Germline lookup yields CDR1 SGHRS and CDR2 YFSETQ. In nucleotides, the CDR3 is TGCGCCAGCAGCTTGGACAGGGCCTATAATTCACCCCTCCACTTT. Amino acids: CASSLDRAYNSPLHF.

The V gene is TRBV2, the J gene TRBJ2-1, with 15 positions matching TRBD2. Germline CDR1 reads SNHLY; CDR2 reads FYNNEI. The CDR3 totals 16 residues. Trimming took 2 bases from V and 15 from J; bases not matched to a gene: 11. The CDR3 sequence is CASSEQGTSGGPPWFF. CDR3 bases: TGTGCCAGCAGTGAACAGGGGACTAGCGGGGGGCCCCCTTGGTTCTTC.